This record concerns one TCR beta chain sequence. The data stem from a study of blood T cell repertoires in COVID-19. Study background: Acute and convalescent COVID-19 samples came from the United States, Italy and Spain. Sample material is recorded as cDNA or gDNA derived from T cells, B-cell-depleted T cells, or PBMCs.

Authors' data handling: Reference gene primer amplification gave nucleated cell count estimates. The protocol was immunoSEQ multiplex PCR, while the TCRdb copy is restricted to in-frame clones and leaves out a portion. The V and J calls and clone size come from that table; D and trimming were worked out from the DNA. The sample includes under 200,000 clones, 80% to 90% of them seen just once. The germline gives CDR1 SGDLS, CDR2 YYNGEE. This CDR3 comprises 19 residues. The V and J ends lost 2 bases and 5 bases, in that order; junction bases with no gene match: 20. This chain links TRBV9 with TRBJ2-7, with 9 bases lining up with TRBD1. The origin of this receptor is a man aged 35 to 55 who had recovered from COVID-19. Specimen: peripheral blood. The DNA of the CDR3 is TGTGCCAGCAGCGTTGTGGGGGGACAGGGATTTGAGGAGGGCGACGAGCAGTACTTC. It is translated as CASSVVGGQGFEEGDEQYF.